The 18 T cell receptor beta chains reported below all come from one sample, sequenced in a study of OX40 agonist ivuxolimab in advanced cancers. Sequencing was performed with immunoSEQ multiplex PCR; in TCRdb, only in-frame clones are kept and a portion is missing. The sample yields about 73,000 clones, around 89% seen once. The specimen comprised CD4+ or CD8+ T cells sorted from blood, sampled in a trial of the OX40 agonist ivuxolimab. Every receptor here comes from an adult with an advanced solid tumor such as melanoma, head and neck, liver or kidney cancer.

By share, this clone ranks as medium-sized. The chain joins TRBV30 to TRBJ1-1; TRBD1 might be the D (6 bases). The CDR3 has 13 residues. The germline gives CDR1 GTSNPN, CDR2 SVGIG (reference sequence). The CDR3 DNA sequence: TGTGCTACCGGGGAGGGGGGTTGGACTGAAGCTTTCTTT. This translates into CATGEGGWTEAFF.

This chain connects TRBV7-9 to TRBJ2-1; the D gene is possibly TRBD2 (6 bases). V was clipped by 9 bases and J by 7 bases, with 13 bases between them. CDR3 size: 12 residues. In germline, CDR1 is SEHNR, CDR2 FQNEAQ (reference sequence). CDR3 nucleotides: TGTGCCAGTACCGGGAGATCGAATGAGCAGTTCTTC. Residues: CASTGRSNEQFF.

The chain uses TRBV6-6 and TRBJ2-2; 9 positions match TRBD1. This CDR3 comprises 16 residues. Trimming removed 0 bases from V and 5 bases from J; junction bases left unmatched: 4. Germline V gives CDR1 MNHNY, CDR2 SVGAGI (reference sequence). CDR3 residues: CASSYSTGGITGELFF. The CDR3 DNA is TGTGCCAGCAGTTACTCGACAGGGGGAATTACCGGGGAGCTGTTTTTT.

The gene calls are TRBV9 and TRBJ1-1; TRBD1 might be the D (5 bases). V gave up 2 bases and J gave up 3 bases, with 11 bases separating them. The CDR3 is made up of 14 amino acids. Germline values: CDR1 SGDLS, CDR2 YYNGEE. CDR3 region: CASSVRDGDTEAFF. The DNA for the CDR3 is TGTGCCAGCAGCGTTCGGGACGGGGACACTGAAGCTTTCTTT.

The gene calls are TRBV5-4 and TRBJ2-2, with D tentatively TRBD1 or TRBD2 (7 bases each). V lost 2 bases, J lost 5 bases, and 19 bases lay in between. CDR3 length: 17 amino acids. In germline, CDR1 is SGHNT, CDR2 YYREEE (reference sequence). CDR3 DNA sequence: TGTGCCAGCAGCTTCCCCTCGTGGGAGGGGGCTACCGGGGAGCTGTTTTTT. Translated: CASSFPSWEGATGELFF. The full variable domain, rest sourced from reference TRBV5-4 and TRBJ2-2, is ETGVTQSPTHLIKTRGQQVTLRCSSQSGHNTVSWYQQALGQGPQFIFQYYREEENGRGNFPPRFSGLQFPNYSSELNVNALELDDSALYLCASSFPSWEGATGELFFGEGSRLTVL.

This rearrangement joins TRBV9 to TRBJ2-1; 9 nucleotides line up with TRBD1. CDR3 length: 14 amino acids. Germline V lookup: CDR1 SGDLS, CDR2 YYNGEE. After removal of 3 bases from V and 4 bases from J, the junction contained 2 bases not matched to a gene. This chain's CDR3 is CASSAGTGYNEQFF. The CDR3 region has the DNA TGTGCCAGCAGCGCCGGGACAGGGTACAATGAGCAGTTCTTC.

The V call is TRBV28, the J call TRBJ2-1, with 9 bases matching TRBD2. Germline V gene lookup returns CDR1 MDHEN and CDR2 SYDVKM. The CDR3 sequence is 21 residues long. With V trimmed by 4 bases and J by 8 bases, 27 bases remained unmatched. The CDR3 loop reads CASSYLRDIVAGGTSTDEQFF. CDR3 DNA sequence: TGTGCCAGCAGTTACCTTAGGGATATCGTAGCGGGTGGGACTAGCACTGATGAGCAGTTCTTC.

The chain employs TRBV2 and TRBJ2-7; no clear D gene. Germline V gives CDR1 SNHLY, CDR2 FYNNEI. Trimming left V 10 bases short and J 0 bases short, with 16 bases between. This CDR3 contains 14 residues. The CDR3 region is CAILGWNSSYEQYF. The CDR3 nucleotides are TGTGCCATTCTTGGTTGGAACAGCTCCTACGAGCAGTACTTC.

This rearrangement joins TRBV29-1 to TRBJ1-1, with D tentatively TRBD1 (5 bases). V was trimmed by 4 bases and J by 1 base, leaving 7 bases between them. The CDR3 has 12 amino acids. Germline V lookup: CDR1 SQVTM, CDR2 ANQGSEA. CDR3 nucleotides: TGCAGCGTTGGCAGGGCGAACACTGAAGCTTTCTTT. Its translation: CSVGRANTEAFF. Based on the CDR3 plus reference TRBV29-1 and TRBJ1-1, the full variable domain is SAVISQKPSRDICQRGTSLTIQCQVDSQVTMMFWYRQQPGQSLTLIATANQGSEATYESGFVIDKFPISRPNLTFSTLTVSNMSPEDSSIYLCSVGRANTEAFFGQGTRLTVV.

The V and J genes are TRBV5-4 and TRBJ2-7; TRBD2 matches at 8 bases. The ends lost 1 base at V and 7 bases at J; junction bases unmatched: 7. In germline, CDR1 is SGHNT, CDR2 YYREEE (reference sequence). There are 14 residues in the CDR3. CDR3 coding DNA: TGTGCCAGCAGCTTGCTCGCGGGGGGTGGGGAGCAGTACTTC. It translates to CASSLLAGGGEQYF.

The chain links TRBV6-4 to TRBJ2-2; D is undetermined. The CDR3 totals 12 residues. Germline V lookup: CDR1 MRHNA, CDR2 SNTAGT. Trimming took off 1 base at V and 6 bases at J, with 3 bases between the two ends. In DNA, the CDR3 is TGTGCCAGCAGTGACTGGGCCGGGGAGCTGTTTTTT. Translation: CASSDWAGELFF.

V usage is TRBV19 and J usage is TRBJ2-3; D gene ambiguous. This CDR3 contains 12 residues. Per germline, CDR1 LNHDA and CDR2 SQIVND (reference sequence). Trimming left V 6 bases short and J 4 bases short, with 8 bases between. The CDR3 region is CASRPSADTQYF. In DNA, the CDR3 is TGTGCCAGTAGACCCAGCGCAGATACGCAGTATTTT.

This clone was seen a handful of times. The CDR3 bases are TGTGCCAGCAGTGAAACCGGGACAGTCTACAATGAGCAGTTCTTC. It specifies CASSETGTVYNEQFF. This chain joins TRBV2 and TRBJ2-1, with 7 bases matching TRBD1. CDR1 SNHLY and CDR2 FYNNEI come from the germline V gene. The CDR3 spans 15 residues. V shed 2 bases and J 3 bases; nucleotides not matched to a gene: 4.

Comments on this clone: Other DNA sequences of this sample code for an identical CDR3. J is TRBJ2-7 and V is TRBV6-5, with D possibly TRBD2 on 7 matching bases. CDR1 and CDR2 from the germline V gene are MNHEY and SVGAGI. V was pared by 5 bases and J by 4 bases, with 18 bases between. This CDR3 is 15 amino acids long. CDR3 in amino acids: CASSIGGGGRYEQYF. In DNA, the CDR3 is TGTGCCAGCAGTATCGGGGGCGGGGGTCGGTACGAGCAGTACTTC.

This clone was observed once. The CDR3 sequence is CASGQAQGAKGDGYTF. The CDR3 DNA reads as TGTGCTAGTGGCCAAGCACAGGGGGCGAAAGGCGATGGCTACACCTTC. The gene calls are TRBV12-5 and TRBJ1-2; 9 positions match TRBD1. CDR1 is LGHNT, CDR2 FRNRAP, per germline. The CDR3 contains 16 residues. V was clipped by 6 bases and J by 6 bases; unmatched bases: 14.

This clone came up once. The chain employs TRBV6-5 and TRBJ1-1, with a tentative D call TRBD1 (5 bases). The CDR3 has 15 amino acids. V gave up 0 bases and J gave up 0 bases, with 8 bases separating them. The germline CDR1 and CDR2 sequences are MNHEY and SVGAGI. CDR3 sequence: CASSYSGAMNTEAFF. Written as DNA, the CDR3 is TGTGCCAGCAGTTACTCCGGGGCAATGAACACTGAAGCTTTCTTT.

This clone showed up just a few times. V usage is TRBV5-6 and J usage is TRBJ2-7; 7 nucleotides agree with TRBD1. The CDR3 length is 14 residues. Trimming took 4 bases from V and 5 from J; bases not matched to a gene: 9. Germline CDR1 is SGHDT and CDR2 is YYEEEE. CDR3 coding DNA: TGTGCCAGCAGCGGAGAAGACAGGGTCAACGAGCAGTACTTC. Amino acid sequence: CASSGEDRVNEQYF.

This chain joins TRBV5-1 and TRBJ1-2; 7 bases are shared with TRBD1. The J segment lost 8 bases and the V segment lost 5 bases, leaving 15 bases of the junction unmatched. The CDR3 consists of 15 residues. The germline V gene encodes CDR1 SGHRS and CDR2 YFSETQ. CDR3 sequence: CASSTGTDLVWGYTF. The CDR3 coding sequence is TGCGCCAGCAGTACAGGGACAGACCTGGTTTGGGGCTACACCTTC. Filled out from reference TRBV5-1 and TRBJ1-2, the complete variable domain reads KAGVTQTPRYLIKTRGQQVTLSCSPISGHRSVSWYQQTPGQGLQFLFEYFSETQRNKGNFPGRFSGRQFSNSRSEMNVSTLELGDSALYLCASSTGTDLVWGYTFGSGTRLTVV.